Below are 10 T cell receptor beta chains sequenced from a single sample in a study of blood T cells in healthy people across ages. Primed by a sample-barcoded 5' primer and a J-beta primer mix, a second PCR proceeded for about 7 to 11 cycles. TCRdb reanalysed the 5' RACE reads using MiXCR and keeps one entry per CDR3 protein. The sample carries approximately 800,000 distinct CDR3 sequences, around 34% recorded once. Sequenced input: blood. The receptors derive from a man younger than 35 in good health.

This clonotype was counted only a few times. V usage is TRBV10-3 and J usage is TRBJ2-1; 11 bases line up with TRBD1. In germline, CDR1 is ENHRY, CDR2 SYGVKD. The CDR3 spans 15 residues. After removal of 4 bases from V and 5 bases from J, the junction contained 4 bases not matched to a gene. CDR3 coding DNA: TGTGCCATCAGTGCTGGACAGGGGGCCGACAATGAGCAGTTCTTC. Its translation is CAISAGQGADNEQFF.

V and J are TRBV20-1 and TRBJ1-1, with D unclear. CDR1 DFQATT and CDR2 SNEGSKA come from the germline V gene (reference sequence). With 3 bases removed from V and 2 bases from J, the gap between germline ends came to 13 bases. CDR3 size: 14 residues. The CDR3 sequence: CSASRVRANTEAFF. DNA for the CDR3: TGCAGTGCTAGCCGGGTTCGGGCAAACACTGAAGCTTTCTTT.

This clonotype was found a few times. Just one base apart from a much larger clone, this may be a read error. This chain uses TRBV4-3 with TRBJ2-7, with D maybe TRBD2 (6 bases). With 0 bases removed from V and 7 bases from J, the gap between germline ends came to 10 bases. CDR3 length equals 13 residues. Germline values: CDR1 LGHNA, CDR2 YSLEER. The CDR3 DNA is TGCGCCAGCAGCCAAGATGGGCGGGGTGAGCAGTACTTC. As protein: CASSQDGRGEQYF.

This clonotype was recorded a few times. The V and J genes are TRBV4-3 and TRBJ1-2, with a possible D match to TRBD1 (6 bases). The CDR3 runs 14 residues. V was shortened by 1 base and J by 4 bases, with 10 bases between the two germline ends. The V gene's germline CDR1 is LGHNA and CDR2 YSLEER. The CDR3 nucleotides read TGCGCCAGCAGCCAAGGCCGGGACACCTATGGCTACACCTTC. This codes for CASSQGRDTYGYTF.

There are a few counts of this clonotype. DNA of the CDR3: TGTGCCAGCAGTTTCGACAGGGGGGGCTACAATGAGCAGTACTTC. Amino acid sequence: CASSFDRGGYNEQYF. The chain couples TRBV12-3 or TRBV12-4 to TRBJ2-7, with 9 positions matching TRBD1. The CDR3 totals 15 residues. Trimming took 3 bases from V and 7 from J; bases not matched to a gene: 10.

This clonotype was found a few times. J is TRBJ1-5 and V is TRBV6-5; maybe TRBD1 (6 bases). The ends were cut back, 10 bases at V and 5 bases at J, with 15 bases in the middle. CDR3 length: 13 residues. Germline V lookup: CDR1 MNHEY, CDR2 SVGAGI. CDR3 DNA sequence: TGTGCCACCAGGGGCAGGGGTGATCAGCCCCAGCATTTT. This sequence encodes CATRGRGDQPQHF.

This clonotype was seen at least ten times. The genes are TRBV19 and TRBJ2-6; D might be TRBD1 (5 bases). V gave up 0 bases and J gave up 0 bases, with 9 bases separating them. This CDR3 spans 17 amino acids. The V gene's germline CDR1 is LNHDA and CDR2 SQIVND (reference sequence). CDR3: CASSIDHDSSGANVLTF. CDR3 coding DNA: TGTGCCAGTAGTATAGATCACGACAGCTCTGGGGCCAACGTCCTGACTTTC.

With regard to this clonotype: With a much larger clone just one base away, this may be a read error. The chain carries TRBV12-3 or TRBV12-4 and TRBJ2-1, with a possible D match to TRBD2 (5 bases). The J call may be wrong; the DNA end is better matched by TRBJ2-7. This CDR3 has 15 residues. The DNA for the CDR3 is TGTACCAGCAGTTTAGCCGCTAGCTCCTACAATGAGCAGTACTTC. This sequence encodes CTSSLAASSYNEQYF.

This chain connects TRBV4-2 to TRBJ2-1, with D perhaps given as TRBD1 or TRBD2 (5 bases each). The CDR3 has 16 amino acids. Between the trimmed V and J ends, which lost 4 bases and 10 bases, there was a span of 23 bases. Germline V gene sequence: CDR1 LGHNA, CDR2 YNFKEQ. The chain's CDR3 is CASSPPSLVGDGEQFF. DNA of the CDR3: TGTGCCAGCAGCCCACCTAGTCTAGTGGGGGACGGGGAGCAGTTCTTC.

This clonotype occurred many times. V gene TRBV5-1 combines with J gene TRBJ2-3; D is possibly TRBD2 (6 bases). V was clipped by 4 bases and J by 3 bases, with 12 bases between them. Germline-derived CDR1 and CDR2 are SGHRS and YFSETQ. The CDR3 contains 14 residues. For the CDR3, the DNA is TGCGCCAGCAGCCTGGGGGGAGTTACAGATACGCAGTATTTT. Encoded protein: CASSLGGVTDTQYF. Filled out from reference TRBV5-1 and TRBJ2-3, the complete variable domain reads KAGVTQTPRYLIKTRGQQVTLSCSPISGHRSVSWYQQTPGQGLQFLFEYFSETQRNKGNFPGRFSGRQFSNSRSEMNVSTLELGDSALYLCASSLGGVTDTQYFGPGTRLTVL.